The 20 T cell receptor beta chains listed next were all sequenced from one sample in a study of breast tumors, draining lymph nodes, adjacent tissues. TCRdb independently ran MiXCR on the multiplex PCR reads; one entry per CDR3 protein. The data contain 150,000 to 250,000 distinct CDR3 sequences, 30% to 40% of them seen just once; the ten biggest clones take up about 4.5%. The lymph nodes were axillary draining lymph nodes from breast cancer patients. Source material: axillary lymph node tissue. Receptors were obtained from a female donor with breast cancer. Some clones in this sample may be carry-over from other donors' samples.

This clonotype was seen ten or more times. The chain has TRBV11-2 and TRBJ2-7; 10 bases align to TRBD2. This CDR3 comprises 15 residues. CDR1 SGHAT and CDR2 FQNNGV come from the germline V gene. V was clipped by 0 bases and J by 1 base; unmatched bases: 0. CDR3 DNA: TGTGCCAGCAGCTTAGAAGCGGGAGGGTCCTACGAGCAGTACTTC. This codes for CASSLEAGGSYEQYF.

Points on this clonotype: At one of its ends the junction is not consistent with the germline gene, which may arise from a read error. This chain uses TRBV2 with TRBJ1-6; 7 bases agree with TRBD1. The CDR3 loop spans 16 amino acids. Germline CDR1 SNHLY, CDR2 FYNNEI. The CDR3 here is CAGSEVGGTAPVTLHF. CDR3 nucleotide sequence: TGTGCCGGCAGCGAGGTCGGGGGGACAGCCCCCGTCACCCTCCACTTT.

This clonotype was seen many times. V and J are TRBV2 and TRBJ2-2; D unclear. Looked up from germline, CDR1 is SNHLY and CDR2 is FYNNEI. There are 13 residues in the CDR3. Trimming shortened V by 6 bases and J by 4 bases, and 9 bases separated the two germline ends. Written as DNA, the CDR3 is TGTGCCAGCAGCAAAGGGCTCACCGGGGAGCTGTTTTTT. Translated, it gives CASSKGLTGELFF.

This clonotype was recorded a few times. A single base separates this from a much larger clone, so it may be a read error. This CDR3 is missing its conserved last phenylalanine or tryptophan, likely due to a read error. The gene calls are TRBV2 and TRBJ2-1; D is undetermined. The CDR3 consists of 17 residues. The ends were cut back, 6 bases at V and 0 bases at J, with 18 bases in the middle. CDR1 and CDR2 from the germline V gene are SNHLY and FYNNEI. The CDR3 region is CASSSPDATVSYNEQFL. In nucleotides, the CDR3 is TGTGCCAGCAGCTCCCCGGATGCTACAGTCTCCTACAATGAGCAGTTCCTC.

With respect to this clonotype: A junction boundary mismatches the germline segment, possibly from a read error. The rearrangement links TRBV5-8 to TRBJ2-7; a weak D match, TRBD2 (6 bases). The CDR3 spans 15 residues. CDR1 and CDR2 (germline): SGHTS, YDEGEE. This CDR3 is CASSSWTTGSYKQYF. CDR3 coding DNA: TGTGCCAGCAGCTCCTGGACTACCGGCTCCTACAAGCAGTACTTC.

This chain connects TRBV5-6 to TRBJ1-2; the match to TRBD1 covers 10 bases. The CDR3 consists of 17 residues. CDR1 and CDR2 (germline): SGHDT, YYEEEE. V shed 4 bases, J shed 1 base, and the junction held 10 bases outside the gene matches. CDR3 in DNA: TGTGCCAGCAGCCGGGGGACAGGGGTATTGGGTAACTATGGCTACACCTTC. Its translation is CASSRGTGVLGNYGYTF.

Of note for this clonotype: One junction end disagrees with the germline gene, perhaps due to a read error. This sequence joins TRBV7-2 and TRBJ2-7; D might be TRBD1 (5 bases). CDR3 length: 12 amino acids. The V gene's germline CDR1 is SGHTA and CDR2 FQGNSA. The CDR3 DNA reads as TGTGCCAGCAGCTTAGCAGGGGCCGGCACGGTATTC. It yields the protein CASSLAGAGTVF.

This clonotype was recorded at least ten times. This sequence joins TRBV15 and TRBJ2-5; D is perhaps TRBD1 (6 bases). CDR3 length equals 14 residues. Per germline, CDR1 LNHNV and CDR2 YYDKDF (reference sequence). V dropped 4 bases and J dropped 3 bases, with 12 bases sitting between them. CDR3 DNA: TGTGCCACCAGCACCCGAAGGGGGAAAGAGACCCAGTACTTC. It yields the protein CATSTRRGKETQYF.

At least ten counts were recorded for this clonotype. The chain couples TRBV7-2 to TRBJ2-7, with D perhaps TRBD2 (6 bases). V was pared by 3 bases and J by 2 bases, with 11 bases between. The CDR3 spans 14 residues. Germline-derived CDR1 and CDR2 are SGHTA and FQGNSA. In DNA form, the CDR3 reads TGTGCCAGCAGCTTTATGGGAGGCCCCTACGAGCAGTACTTC. Translated, it gives CASSFMGGPYEQYF.

This clonotype was observed at least ten times. The gene calls are TRBV29-1 and TRBJ1-2; D is possibly TRBD1 (6 bases). The CDR3 totals 15 residues. CDR1 and CDR2 from the germline V gene are SQVTM and ANQGSEA. Deletions cut 1 base from V and 2 bases from J, with 14 bases between. This CDR3 reads CSVEVEVRGNYGYTF. CDR3 coding DNA: TGCAGCGTTGAAGTTGAGGTGAGGGGGAACTATGGCTACACCTTC. Based on the CDR3 plus reference TRBV29-1 and TRBJ1-2, the full variable domain is SAVISQKPSRDICQRGTSLTIQCQVDSQVTMMFWYRQQPGQSLTLIATANQGSEATYESGFVIDKFPISRPNLTFSTLTVSNMSPEDSSIYLCSVEVEVRGNYGYTFGSGTRLTVV.

At least ten counts were recorded for this clonotype. The chain uses TRBV11-2 and TRBJ1-2; D is ambiguous. The CDR3 extends over 15 amino acids. CDR1 is SGHAT, CDR2 FQNNGV, per germline. Trimming took 0 bases from V and 5 from J, leaving 13 bases between them. The CDR3, as DNA: TGTGCCAGCAGCTTAGAAGGTGGGCAGTCTTATGGCTACACCTTC. It encodes CASSLEGGQSYGYTF. The full variable domain, completed using reference TRBV11-2 and TRBJ1-2, is EAGVAQSPRYKIIEKRQSVAFWCNPISGHATLYWYQQILGQGPKLLIQFQNNGVVDDSQLPKDRFSAERLKGVDSTLKIQPAKLEDSAVYLCASSLEGGQSYGYTFGSGTRLTVV.

CDR3: CASTFFPGLHF. For the CDR3, the DNA is TGTGCCAGCACCTTTTTCCCTGGCCTCCACTTT. This chain connects TRBV27 to TRBJ1-6; no definite D call. CDR1 is MNHEY and CDR2 is SMNVEV in the germline V gene (reference sequence). With 7 bases removed from V and 15 bases from J, the gap between germline ends came to 13 bases. This CDR3 comprises 11 residues.

The chain is built from TRBV11-3 and TRBJ2-1; 9 bases are shared with TRBD1. This CDR3 spans 14 amino acids. Germline CDR1 and CDR2: SGHNT and YENEEA. After removal of 6 bases from V and 6 bases from J, the junction contained 6 bases not matched to a gene. This CDR3 reads CASSLGTGTNEQFF. In DNA, the CDR3 is TGTGCCAGCAGTTTGGGGACAGGGACCAATGAGCAGTTCTTC.

The chain couples TRBV2 to TRBJ1-4, with D possibly matching TRBD1 (6 bases). V was trimmed by 7 bases and J by 5 bases, leaving 11 bases between them. Looked up from germline, CDR1 is SNHLY and CDR2 is FYNNEI. The CDR3 loop spans 13 amino acids. The CDR3 protein is CASTIGGNEKLFF. DNA for the CDR3: TGTGCCAGCACCATAGGGGGGAATGAAAAACTGTTTTTT. Filled out from reference TRBV2 and TRBJ1-4, the complete variable domain reads EPEVTQTPSHQVTQMGQEVILRCVPISNHLYFYWYRQILGQKVEFLVSFYNNEISEKSEIFDDQFSVERPDGSNFTLKIRSTKLEDSAMYFCASTIGGNEKLFFGSGTQLSVL.

The table lists this clonotype with many counts. The chain carries TRBV2 and TRBJ2-5; D possibly corresponds to TRBD1 (6 bases). The ends were cut back, 6 bases at V and 4 bases at J, with 9 bases in the middle. The germline CDR1 and CDR2 sequences are SNHLY and FYNNEI. There are 12 residues in the CDR3. CDR3 region: CASRSGVETQYF. The CDR3 DNA is TGTGCCAGCAGATCAGGGGTAGAGACCCAGTACTTC. Looking up the rest from reference TRBV2 and TRBJ2-5 gives the full variable domain: EPEVTQTPSHQVTQMGQEVILRCVPISNHLYFYWYRQILGQKVEFLVSFYNNEISEKSEIFDDQFSVERPDGSNFTLKIRSTKLEDSAMYFCASRSGVETQYFGPGTRLLVL.

To note about this clonotype: Relative to the germline gene, one junction end is altered; a read error may explain this. The rearrangement links TRBV5-1 to TRBJ2-7, with no clear D. The CDR3 has 11 amino acids. Germline CDR1 is SGHRS and CDR2 is YFSETQ. CDR3: CASGLECEQYF. CDR3 DNA sequence: TGCGCCAGCGGCTTGGAGTGCGAGCAGTACTTC.

This clonotype has a count of ten or more. The chain carries TRBV7-8 and TRBJ2-3; no clear D. Trimming shortened V by 5 bases and J by 0 bases, and 15 bases separated the two germline ends. The germline gives CDR1 SGHVS, CDR2 FQNEAQ. There are 16 residues in the CDR3. In DNA, the CDR3 is TGTGCCAGCAGCCCCCGTAACTTCGCTAGCACAGATACGCAGTATTTT. It yields the protein CASSPRNFASTDTQYF.

This clonotype was counted many times. The chain joins TRBV12-3 or TRBV12-4 to TRBJ2-7; the D is unclear. This CDR3 spans 14 amino acids. Trimming left V 3 bases short and J 6 bases short, with 15 bases between. CDR3 nucleotide sequence: TGTGCCAGCAGTTTCGGTGCCGCGGTTCGCGAGCAGTACTTC. Encoded protein: CASSFGAAVREQYF.

This chain uses TRBV5-6 with TRBJ2-3; 9 nucleotides align to TRBD2. The CDR3 has 15 residues. Germline trimming cut 5 bases from V and 2 bases from J; bases unmatched to any gene: 6. Looked up from germline, CDR1 is SGHDT and CDR2 is YYEEEE. In nucleotides, the CDR3 is TGTGCCAGCAGTTTTGGACTAGCGTTCACAGATACGCAGTATTTT. Translated: CASSFGLAFTDTQYF.

This clonotype was seen repeatedly, ten times or more. The CDR3 bases are TGTGCCAGCAGCCGGGACAGCACAGATACGCAGTATTTT. This gives the protein CASSRDSTDTQYF. This chain links TRBV7-3 with TRBJ2-3; D could derive from TRBD1 or TRBD2 (5 bases each). The germline V gene has CDR1 SGHTA and CDR2 FQGTGA. The CDR3 covers 13 residues. Trimming took off 5 bases at V and 0 bases at J, with 6 bases between the two ends.